This entry is about one TCR beta chain. This sample is drawn from a study of blood T cell repertoires in COVID-19. Study at large: Sites across the United States, Italy and Spain contributed samples from acute and convalescent COVID-19. The cDNA or gDNA used as material had been derived from T cells, B-cell-depleted T cells, or PBMCs.

Original analysis: Researchers report that nucleated cell counts were estimated from reference gene primer amplification. Profiling relied on immunoSEQ multiplex PCR, and the TCRdb table lists in-frame clones only, not all of them. That table supplies the V and J calls and clone size; D and trimming were determined from the DNA. The sample holds 370,000 or so clones, roughly 77% seen once. The source of this sequence is a human donor with acute or convalescent COVID-19. The donor label of this sample is uncertain. Sequenced: peripheral blood.

As DNA, the CDR3 is TGCAGCGTTGAAGGGCCTAGCGGGAGTAGGTATGAGCAGTTCTTC. It is translated as CSVEGPSGSRYEQFF. The chain joins TRBV29-1 to TRBJ2-1; 10 nucleotides align to TRBD2. V lost 1 base and J lost 8; bases outside the gene matches: 8. CDR3 size: 15 residues. Germline V CDR1 and CDR2: SQVTM, ANQGSEA.